This entry describes one TCR beta chain. These data are taken from a study of blood T cell repertoires in COVID-19. This CDR3 is built from 14 residues. After removal of 6 bases from V and 12 bases from J, the junction contained 11 bases not matched to a gene. Germline lookup yields CDR1 MNHEY and CDR2 SVGAGI. Original methodology: Reference gene primer amplification gave estimated nucleated cell counts. Here immunoSEQ multiplex PCR was the method, and the copy in TCRdb shows in-frame clones only, minus some. V and J calls and clone size come straight from that table; D and trimming were deduced from the DNA. Counted here are some 46,000 clones, less than 90% occurring once; the ten biggest clones make up 6.5% to 8.5%.

Material: peripheral blood. The gene calls are TRBV6-5 and TRBJ2-1; 10 nucleotides agree with TRBD2. The source of this sequence is a man in his fifties or sixties with active COVID-19. In nucleotides, the CDR3 is TGTGCCAGCAGGGGGAGCGGGGGGGTCGTCTGGCAGTTCTTC. This translates into CASRGSGGVVWQFF.